The sequence of this T cell receptor beta chain was determined in a study of shared clonotypes between healthy human individuals. Points on this clone: Its antigen is currently unknown.

The study, taken as a whole, reports: Clonotypes which were not shared had lower generation probabilities than clonotypes that all four donors shared. Clonotypes that were shared across a few donors made up 4% to 6% of naive CD4 clonotypes.

TCRdb's copy holds only in-frame clones and misses some; the assay was immunoSEQ multiplex PCR. Of about 1 million clones in the sample, around 74% were seen once. The trim removed 6 bases at V and 3 bases at J, leaving 6 bases unmatched. The germline CDR1 and CDR2 sequences are SGHNT and YYREEE (reference sequence). The CDR3 sequence is 14 residues long. The clonotype comes from a man younger than 30 in good health. This rearrangement joins TRBV5-4 to TRBJ2-5; TRBD1 matches 9 bases. Material: memory CD4+ T cells sorted from blood. The sample's subset: CD45RA-negative fraction. CDR3 bases: TGTGCCAGCACCCGAACAGGGGGCGAAGAGACCCAGTACTTC. Translated, it gives CASTRTGGEETQYF.